These 30 T cell receptor beta chains were sequenced from one sample in a study of cytomegalovirus exposure and HLA in healthy donors. This PCR relied on a set of 60 Vbeta primers and 13 Jbeta primers. The repertoire was sequenced with immunoSEQ multiplex PCR; TCRdb's copy has only in-frame clones and lacks some. The sample contains roughly 120,000 clones, more than 70% of which appear only once. The sequenced material came from PBMCs. These receptors all come from a human donor in good health.

This clone has only one observation. V is TRBV15 and J is TRBJ1-2, with D unresolved. The CDR3 spans 15 residues. The V gene lost 0 bases and the J gene lost 4 bases, with 12 bases spanning the gap. Germline lookup yields CDR1 LNHNV and CDR2 YYDKDF (reference sequence). CDR3 nucleotide sequence: TGTGCCACCAGCAGAGAATGGCAGGTCAGCTATGGCTACACCTTC. Protein product: CATSREWQVSYGYTF.

The J gene is TRBJ1-5, the V gene TRBV6-6, with 9 bases fitting TRBD1. CDR3 length equals 16 residues. Germline-derived CDR1 and CDR2 are MNHNY and SVGAGI (reference sequence). V trimming: 3 bases; J trimming: 7 bases; junction bases outside the gene matches: 10. The CDR3 DNA reads as TGTGCCAGCAGTTATATGGGGGACAGGGATCGGCAGCCCCAGCATTTT. Amino acid sequence: CASSYMGDRDRQPQHF.

The chain uses TRBV7-2 and TRBJ2-3; no firm D call. Germline V CDR1 and CDR2: SGHTA, FQGNSA. CDR3 length: 11 residues. Trimming left V 3 bases short and J 6 bases short, with 4 bases between. This CDR3 reads CASSFYDTQYF. CDR3 coding DNA: TGTGCCAGCAGCTTCTACGATACGCAGTATTTT.

The rearrangement links TRBV21-1 to TRBJ1-5. TRBV21-1 is a pseudogene locus. This CDR3 comprises 16 residues. This CDR3 reads CASSKERTEPNQPQHF. CDR3 in DNA: TGTGCCAGCAGCAAAGAGCGGACGGAGCCTAATCAGCCCCAGCATTTT.

The gene calls are TRBV28 and TRBJ1-2, with TRBD1 identical over 8 bases. CDR3 length: 13 amino acids. Trimming removed 10 bases from V and 4 bases from J; junction bases left unmatched: 8. Germline CDR1 MDHEN, CDR2 SYDVKM. The CDR3, as DNA: TGTGCCAACCAACAGGGGGTCGGCTATGGCTACACCTTC. Protein product: CANQQGVGYGYTF.

The chain couples TRBV10-1 to TRBJ1-2; tentatively, D is TRBD1 (6 bases). Germline CDR1 and CDR2: WNHNN and SYGVQD (reference sequence). The CDR3 spans 14 residues. The V and J ends lost 9 bases and 6 bases respectively, with 20 bases between them. The CDR3 nucleotides read TGCGCCAGAACCCCGGGGGGCCCTAGGGATGGCTACACCTTC. It specifies CARTPGGPRDGYTF.

A single count supports this clone. This CDR3 reads CASSRQSSYNSPLHF. The CDR3 DNA sequence: TGTGCCAGCAGCCGACAGAGCTCCTATAATTCACCCCTCCACTTT. The V call is TRBV9, the J call TRBJ1-6; perhaps TRBD1 as D (5 bases). There are 15 residues in the CDR3. V lost 4 bases and J lost 0, with 8 bases in between. The germline gives CDR1 SGDLS, CDR2 YYNGEE. Full variable domain (outside the CDR3, taken from reference TRBV9 and TRBJ1-6): DSGVTQTPKHLITATGQRVTLRCSPRSGDLSVYWYQQSLDQGLQFLIQYYNGEERAKGNILERFSAQQFPDLHSELNLSSLELGDSALYFCASSRQSSYNSPLHFGNGTRLTVT.

Written as DNA, the CDR3 is TGCGCCAGCAGCTTGGCCCAGTCAGGGGTTGGCTACACCTTC. It is translated as CASSLAQSGVGYTF. The V call is TRBV5-1, the J call TRBJ1-2; D perhaps matches TRBD1 (6 bases). Trimming left V 0 bases short and J 7 bases short, with 13 bases between. CDR3 length: 14 residues. From germline, CDR1 is SGHRS and CDR2 YFSETQ.

The rearrangement joins TRBV28 to TRBJ1-4; perhaps TRBD1 as D (6 bases). V lost 3 bases and J lost 8, with 16 bases in between. The CDR3 totals 15 residues. The germline CDR1 and CDR2 sequences are MDHEN and SYDVKM. DNA of the CDR3: TGTGCCAGCAGTTTGGGGGGGGCGCAGGGAGAAAAACTGTTTTTT. This gives the protein CASSLGGAQGEKLFF.

The rearrangement joins TRBV19 to TRBJ2-2, with 7 bases aligning to TRBD1. The V gene's germline CDR1 is LNHDA and CDR2 SQIVND (reference sequence). V was clipped by 5 bases and J by 6 bases; unmatched bases: 3. This CDR3 comprises 13 residues. CDR3 sequence (DNA): TGTGCCAGTAGTCCCCAGGGGGCCGGGGAGCTGTTTTTT. Translating it yields CASSPQGAGELFF.

The table lists this clone with a few counts. This chain connects TRBV6-6 to TRBJ1-1; 9 bases fit TRBD1. The length of the CDR3 is 13 residues. The V gene end was trimmed by 6 bases and the J gene end by 11 bases; junction bases not matched to a gene: 10. Germline CDR1 MNHNY, CDR2 SVGAGI (reference sequence). The CDR3, as DNA: TGTGCCAGCAGACCGACAGGGGGGTTAGGGGCTTTCTTT. This sequence encodes CASRPTGGLGAFF.

The chain links TRBV6-1 to TRBJ2-2, with 7 bases aligning to TRBD2. Germline CDR1 reads MNHNS; CDR2 reads SASEGT. This CDR3 contains 16 residues. The ends lost 4 bases at V and 1 base at J; junction bases unmatched: 6. Here the CDR3 DNA reads TGTGCCAGCAGTGCTGCGATAGCGGGGAACACCGGGGAGCTGTTTTTT. Its translation: CASSAAIAGNTGELFF.

This clone occurred once. This chain joins TRBV5-6 and TRBJ2-3; 9 bases are a match to TRBD2. The junction had 7 bases not matched to a gene; V was cut back by 0 bases and J by 2 bases. The CDR3 runs to 17 residues. Germline-derived CDR1 and CDR2 are SGHDT and YYEEEE. In nucleotides, the CDR3 is TGTGCCAGCAGCTTGGCTTCTAGCGGGGATAACACAGATACGCAGTATTTT. It yields the protein CASSLASSGDNTDTQYF. The full variable domain, in which reference TRBV5-6 and TRBJ2-3 provide the parts outside the CDR3, is DAGVTQSPTHLIKTRGQQVTLRCSPKSGHDTVSWYQQALGQGPQFIFQYYEEEERQRGNFPDRFSGHQFPNYSSELNVNALLLGDSALYLCASSLASSGDNTDTQYFGPGTRLTVL.

The chain joins TRBV9 to TRBJ1-6, with 7 bases aligning to TRBD1. The germline V gene encodes CDR1 SGDLS and CDR2 YYNGEE. V shed 2 bases and J 0 bases; nucleotides not matched to a gene: 2. This CDR3 has 16 residues. In DNA, the CDR3 is TGTGCCAGCAGCGTCGCAGGGGGCTCCTATAATTCACCCCTCCACTTT. This gives the protein CASSVAGGSYNSPLHF.

The chain uses TRBV9 and TRBJ1-4; D not certain. V was cut by 0 bases and J by 2 bases, with 5 bases left in between. CDR1 and CDR2 from the germline V gene are SGDLS and YYNGEE. There are 14 residues in the CDR3. CDR3: CASSVGRTNEKLFF. Here the CDR3 DNA reads TGTGCCAGCAGCGTAGGGAGGACTAATGAAAAACTGTTTTTT.

The chain couples TRBV5-6 to TRBJ2-3, with a tentative D call TRBD2 (7 bases). Trimming cost V 2 bases and J 2 bases, with 15 bases left between them. CDR1 and CDR2 (germline): SGHDT, YYEEEE. This CDR3 has 16 amino acids. CDR3 nucleotide sequence: TGTGCCAGCAGCTTTCTGGCGGGGGCCGCCACAGATACGCAGTATTTT. Protein sequence: CASSFLAGAATDTQYF. Full variable domain (outside the CDR3, taken from reference TRBV5-6 and TRBJ2-3): DAGVTQSPTHLIKTRGQQVTLRCSPKSGHDTVSWYQQALGQGPQFIFQYYEEEERQRGNFPDRFSGHQFPNYSSELNVNALLLGDSALYLCASSFLAGAATDTQYFGPGTRLTVL.

The rearrangement uses TRBV6-5 and TRBJ1-3, with no clear D. The V end was cut by 7 bases, the J end by 0 bases, with 10 bases between. The CDR3 is 14 amino acids. Per germline, CDR1 MNHEY and CDR2 SVGAGI. This CDR3 reads CASTPYYSGNTIYF. The CDR3 DNA reads TGTGCCAGCACTCCCTATTACTCTGGAAACACCATATATTTT.

CDR3 DNA: TGTGCCAGCAGTTACAAGGGAGTGGAAAACATTCAGTACTTC. As protein: CASSYKGVENIQYF. This rearrangement joins TRBV6-4 to TRBJ2-4; D perhaps matches TRBD2 (5 bases). This CDR3 is 14 amino acids long. The V end was cut by 5 bases, the J end by 5 bases, with 13 bases between. Germline V lookup: CDR1 MRHNA, CDR2 SNTAGT.

This clone was counted a single time. The chain carries TRBV7-3 and TRBJ2-3; 9 positions match TRBD1. From germline, CDR1 is SGHTA and CDR2 FQGTGA. The ends lost 5 bases at V and 4 bases at J; junction bases unmatched: 10. The CDR3 loop spans 16 amino acids. The CDR3 DNA is TGTGCCAGCAGCCCGTGGGGACAGGGAGTGCCAGATACGCAGTATTTT. It codes for CASSPWGQGVPDTQYF.

DNA for the CDR3: TGCGCCAGCAGTCCATCCCCGGGACTAGTCACCACAGATACGCAGTATTTT. Amino acid sequence: CASSPSPGLVTTDTQYF. The V and J genes are TRBV5-1 and TRBJ2-3; 8 positions agree with TRBD2. There are 17 residues in the CDR3. Germline V gives CDR1 SGHRS, CDR2 YFSETQ. J was trimmed by 2 bases and V by 5 bases; bases with no gene match: 13.

A few counts support this clone. The V gene is TRBV5-1, the J gene TRBJ1-1, with 7 bases lining up with TRBD1. V dropped 5 bases and J dropped 5; count of bases not matched to a gene: 12. CDR3 length: 15 residues. Germline V CDR1 and CDR2: SGHRS, YFSETQ. CDR3 loop: CASSHFDRVGTEAFF. CDR3 in DNA: TGCGCCAGCAGTCATTTCGACAGGGTTGGGACTGAAGCTTTCTTT.

This CDR3 reads CASSLATNNEQFF. The CDR3 DNA sequence: TGTGCCAGCAGTTTAGCGACAAACAATGAGCAGTTCTTC. The genes are TRBV27 and TRBJ2-1; D is unresolved. Germline V gene data show CDR1 as MNHEY and CDR2 as SMNVEV (reference sequence). The length of the CDR3 is 13 residues. V was clipped by 2 bases and J by 5 bases, with 7 bases between them.

V and J are TRBV11-2 and TRBJ2-7; 10 nucleotides match TRBD1. Per germline, CDR1 SGHAT and CDR2 FQNNGV. This CDR3 is built from 16 residues. Losses at the gene ends were 3 bases for V and 3 bases for J; bases not matched to a gene: 8. The CDR3 region has the DNA TGTGCCAGCAGCTTTTCACTCGGGACAGGGGACTACGAGCAGTACTTC. It is translated as CASSFSLGTGDYEQYF.

This clone was counted only a few times. The chain links TRBV5-1 to TRBJ2-2; the D is unclear. V lost 0 bases and J 1 base, leaving 7 bases between the germline ends. The CDR3 spans 15 residues. Germline assignment: CDR1 SGHRS and CDR2 YFSETQ. Here the CDR3 DNA reads TGCGCCAGCAGCTTGGATGGCCAGAACACCGGGGAGCTGTTTTTT. Encoded protein: CASSLDGQNTGELFF.

This chain links TRBV6-1 with TRBJ2-7; weak D call: TRBD1 (6 bases). V was cut by 2 bases and J by 2 bases, with 7 bases left in between. CDR1 and CDR2 (germline): MNHNS, SASEGT. The CDR3 length is 13 residues. CDR3 sequence reads: CASSETGTYEQYF. CDR3 DNA sequence: TGTGCCAGCAGTGAAACAGGGACCTACGAGCAGTACTTC.

The CDR3 DNA reads TGCGCCAGCACCTCGGACGCTAGCGGGCACAATGAGCAGTTCTTC. As protein: CASTSDASGHNEQFF. This chain links TRBV5-1 with TRBJ2-1; 8 bases match TRBD2. The CDR3 totals 15 residues. CDR1 SGHRS and CDR2 YFSETQ come from the germline V gene. V was clipped by 6 bases and J by 5 bases; unmatched bases: 10.

V usage is TRBV6-6 and J usage is TRBJ1-2; D is unclear. The CDR3 totals 12 residues. Germline CDR1 reads MNHNY; CDR2 reads SVGAGI (reference sequence). The germline V and J ends were trimmed by 5 bases and 8 bases, with 12 bases remaining between them. CDR3 residues: CASSASGAGYTF. As DNA, the CDR3 is TGTGCCAGCAGTGCTTCGGGAGCCGGCTACACCTTC.

This rearrangement joins TRBV19 to TRBJ1-2; possibly TRBD1 for D (5 bases). Trimming pared 6 bases from V and 3 bases from J, leaving 8 bases between. CDR3 size: 12 residues. The germline V gene has CDR1 LNHDA and CDR2 SQIVND (reference sequence). The CDR3, as DNA: TGTGCCAGTAGCACAGGTGACTATGGCTACACCTTC. Residues: CASSTGDYGYTF.

V and J are TRBV19 and TRBJ2-7; 8 nucleotides align to TRBD2. The CDR3 is made up of 13 amino acids. Germline trimming cut 5 bases from V and 3 bases from J; bases unmatched to any gene: 3. CDR1 and CDR2 (germline): LNHDA, SQIVND (reference sequence). The DNA for the CDR3 is TGTGCCAGTAGTTCTGCGGGGGGCTACGAGCAGTACTTC. Amino acid sequence: CASSSAGGYEQYF.

The rearrangement joins TRBV27 to TRBJ2-1; the match to TRBD2 covers 8 bases. J lost 10 bases, V lost 3 bases, and 11 bases had no gene match. Germline V lookup: CDR1 MNHEY, CDR2 SMNVEV (reference sequence). The CDR3 length is 15 residues. The CDR3 loop reads CASSFRGGGVREQFF. The CDR3 nucleotides are TGTGCCAGCAGTTTCCGGGGGGGAGGCGTCAGGGAGCAGTTCTTC.